The TCR beta chain under discussion was sequenced for a study of T-cell reconstitution after alpha-beta-depleted transplantation in children. Only a few counts were recorded for this clonotype. Its specificity is unknown. The germline V gene has CDR1 SGHVS and CDR2 FNYEAQ. The CDR3 contains 16 residues. J gave up 5 bases and V 3 bases, and 12 bases lay outside the gene matches. Study results and limitations: At one year after transplant, newly produced T cells mostly accounted for T-cell counts and diversity. Reported findings indicate that, about two months after transplant, alpha-beta T cells came from several hundred expanded clones, which were derived from non-depleted graft cells. Surviving recipient cells, namely T cells and thymic progenitors, were the source of high day-60 TCRbeta diversity in some patients.

TCRbeta library construction was performed incorporating unique molecular identifiers. Each CDR3 protein is one row after TCRdb ran MiXCR on the PCR reads. The sample has about 870,000 distinct CDR3 sequences, roughly 15% seen once. This clonotype was obtained from a male patient aged 5 to 17 who had a stem cell transplant for acute lymphoblastic leukemia, so the T cells may come from the graft donor. This chain uses TRBV7-6 with TRBJ2-5; TRBD2 aligns across 7 bases. The sequencing here drew on PBMCs, mostly from graft donor cells, taken 360 days after TCRalphabeta/CD19-depleted stem cell transplant. CDR3 protein: CASSFLPGGRKETQYF. The CDR3 DNA reads TGTGCCAGCAGCTTTCTGCCCGGCGGGAGAAAGGAGACCCAGTACTTC.